The TCR beta chain under discussion was sequenced for a study of blood T cell repertoires in COVID-19. Study-level background: Researchers got acute and convalescent COVID-19 samples from the United States, Italy and Spain. The cDNA or gDNA used as material had been derived from T cells, B-cell-depleted T cells, or PBMCs.

Per the authors' pipeline: Counts of nucleated cells, estimated from reference gene primer amplification, were obtained. Method: immunoSEQ multiplex PCR; TCRdb's copy keeps in-frame clones and lacks some. V and J calls and clone size are given by that table; D and trimming were obtained from the DNA. The sample consists of some 150,000 clones, over 70% of them appearing once. This receptor was taken from a man between 60 and 75 years old with acute or convalescent COVID-19. The sequencing sample was made of peripheral blood.

CDR3 residues: CASSAYRNSPLHF. CDR3 coding DNA: TGTGCCAGCAGCGCATACCGGAATTCACCCCTCCACTTT. This chain uses TRBV27 with TRBJ1-6; no firm D call. Germline V lookup: CDR1 MNHEY, CDR2 SMNVEV (reference sequence). The CDR3 covers 13 residues. V was cut by 6 bases and J by 7 bases, with 10 bases left in between.